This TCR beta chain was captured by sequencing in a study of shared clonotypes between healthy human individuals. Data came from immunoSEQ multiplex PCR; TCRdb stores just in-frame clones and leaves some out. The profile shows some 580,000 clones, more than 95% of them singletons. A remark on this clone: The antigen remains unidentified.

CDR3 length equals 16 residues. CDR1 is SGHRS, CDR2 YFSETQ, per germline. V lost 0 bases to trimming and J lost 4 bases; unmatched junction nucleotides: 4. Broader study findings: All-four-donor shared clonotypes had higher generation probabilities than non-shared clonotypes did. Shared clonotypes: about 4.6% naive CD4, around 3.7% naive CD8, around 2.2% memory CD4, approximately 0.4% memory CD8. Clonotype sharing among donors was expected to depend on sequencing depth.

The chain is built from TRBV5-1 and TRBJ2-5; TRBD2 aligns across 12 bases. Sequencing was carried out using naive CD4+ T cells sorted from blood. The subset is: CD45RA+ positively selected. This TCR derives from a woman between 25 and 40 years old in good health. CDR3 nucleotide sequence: TGCGCCAGCAGCTTGGGAGGACTAGCGGGACGAGAGACCCAGTACTTC. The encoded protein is CASSLGGLAGRETQYF. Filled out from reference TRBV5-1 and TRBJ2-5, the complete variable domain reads KAGVTQTPRYLIKTRGQQVTLSCSPISGHRSVSWYQQTPGQGLQFLFEYFSETQRNKGNFPGRFSGRQFSNSRSEMNVSTLELGDSALYLCASSLGGLAGRETQYFGPGTRLLVL.